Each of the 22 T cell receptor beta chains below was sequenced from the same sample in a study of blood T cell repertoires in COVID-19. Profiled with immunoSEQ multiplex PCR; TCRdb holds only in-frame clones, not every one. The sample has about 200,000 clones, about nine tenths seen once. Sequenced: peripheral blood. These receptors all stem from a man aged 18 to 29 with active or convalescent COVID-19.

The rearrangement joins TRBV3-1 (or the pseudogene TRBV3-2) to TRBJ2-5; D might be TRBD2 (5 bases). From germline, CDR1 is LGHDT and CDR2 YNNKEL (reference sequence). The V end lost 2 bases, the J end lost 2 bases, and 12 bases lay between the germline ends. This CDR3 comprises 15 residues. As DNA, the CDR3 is TGTGCCAGCAGCCAACTATTTATAGCGCAAGAGACCCAGTACTTC. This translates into CASSQLFIAQETQYF.

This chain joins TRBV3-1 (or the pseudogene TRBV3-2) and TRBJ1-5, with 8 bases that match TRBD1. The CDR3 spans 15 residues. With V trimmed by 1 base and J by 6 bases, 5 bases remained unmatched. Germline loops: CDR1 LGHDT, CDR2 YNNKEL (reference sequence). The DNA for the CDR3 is TGTGCCAGCAGCCAAGTCCCAGGGGGCGGTCAGCCCCAGCATTTT. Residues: CASSQVPGGGQPQHF.

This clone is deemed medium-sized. The CDR3 nucleotides read TGTGCCAGCAGGGATGAACCGGGACAGGGGATCGCTGATGAAAAACTGTTTTTT. This gives the protein CASRDEPGQGIADEKLFF. This sequence joins TRBV2 and TRBJ1-4; 10 nucleotides agree with TRBD1. Germline CDR1 reads SNHLY; CDR2 reads FYNNEI. The ends lost 6 bases at V and 6 bases at J; junction bases unmatched: 16. The CDR3 runs 18 residues.

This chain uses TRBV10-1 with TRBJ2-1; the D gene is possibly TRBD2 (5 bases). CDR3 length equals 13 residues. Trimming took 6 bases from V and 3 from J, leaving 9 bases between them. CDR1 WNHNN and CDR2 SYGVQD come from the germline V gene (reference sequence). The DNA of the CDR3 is TGCGCCAGCAGAGCCGGGAACTACAATGAGCAGTTCTTC. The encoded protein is CASRAGNYNEQFF.

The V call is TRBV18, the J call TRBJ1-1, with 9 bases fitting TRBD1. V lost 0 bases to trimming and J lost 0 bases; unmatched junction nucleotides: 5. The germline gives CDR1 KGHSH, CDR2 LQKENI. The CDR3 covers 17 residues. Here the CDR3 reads CASSPPLTGGMNTEAFF. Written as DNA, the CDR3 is TGTGCCAGCTCACCACCGCTAACAGGGGGCATGAACACTGAAGCTTTCTTT.

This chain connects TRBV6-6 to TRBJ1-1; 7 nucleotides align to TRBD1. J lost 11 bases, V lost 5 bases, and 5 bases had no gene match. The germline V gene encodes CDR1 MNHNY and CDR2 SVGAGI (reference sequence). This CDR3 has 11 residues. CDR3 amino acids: CASSTGAGAFF. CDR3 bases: TGTGCCAGCAGTACAGGGGCGGGCGCTTTCTTT.

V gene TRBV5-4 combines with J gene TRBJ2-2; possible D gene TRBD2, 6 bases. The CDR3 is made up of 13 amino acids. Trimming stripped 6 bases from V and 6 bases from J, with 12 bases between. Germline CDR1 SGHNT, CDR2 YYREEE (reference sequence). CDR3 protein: CASTPAGSGELFF. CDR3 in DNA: TGTGCCAGCACCCCGGCGGGATCCGGGGAGCTGTTTTTT.

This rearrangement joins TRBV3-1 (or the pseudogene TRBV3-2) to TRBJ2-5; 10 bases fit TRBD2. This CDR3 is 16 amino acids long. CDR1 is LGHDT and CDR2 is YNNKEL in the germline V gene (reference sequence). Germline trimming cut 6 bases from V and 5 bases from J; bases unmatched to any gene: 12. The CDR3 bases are TGTGCCAGCAGTAGAAGACTAGCGGGTATCTTGGAGACCCAGTACTTC. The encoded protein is CASSRRLAGILETQYF.

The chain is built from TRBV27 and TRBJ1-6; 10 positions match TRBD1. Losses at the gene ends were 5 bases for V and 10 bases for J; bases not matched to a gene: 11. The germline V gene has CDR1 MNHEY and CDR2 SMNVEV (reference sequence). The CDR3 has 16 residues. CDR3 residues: CASSGTPDRGQSPLHF. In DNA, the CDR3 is TGTGCCAGCAGTGGCACGCCCGACAGGGGGCAGTCACCCCTCCACTTT.

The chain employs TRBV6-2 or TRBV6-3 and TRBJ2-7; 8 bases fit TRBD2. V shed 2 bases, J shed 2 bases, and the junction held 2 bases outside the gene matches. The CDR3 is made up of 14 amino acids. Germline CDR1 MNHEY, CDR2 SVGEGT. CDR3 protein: CASSYERGPYEQYF. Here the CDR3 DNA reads TGTGCCAGCAGTTACGAGCGGGGGCCCTACGAGCAGTACTTC.

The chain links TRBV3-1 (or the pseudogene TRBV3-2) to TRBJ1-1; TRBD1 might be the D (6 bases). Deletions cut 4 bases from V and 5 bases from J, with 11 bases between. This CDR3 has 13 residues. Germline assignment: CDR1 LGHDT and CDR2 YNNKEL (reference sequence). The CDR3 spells CASSLQGDTEAFF. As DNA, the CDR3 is TGTGCCAGCAGCCTACAGGGAGATACTGAAGCTTTCTTT.

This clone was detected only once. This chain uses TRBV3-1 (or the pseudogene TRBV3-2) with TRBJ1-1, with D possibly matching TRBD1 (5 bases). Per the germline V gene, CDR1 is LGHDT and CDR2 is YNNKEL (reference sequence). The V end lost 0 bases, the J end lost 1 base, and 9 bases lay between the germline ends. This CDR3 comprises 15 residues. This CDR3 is CASSQDEQANTEAFF. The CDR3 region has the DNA TGTGCCAGCAGCCAAGATGAACAGGCGAACACTGAAGCTTTCTTT.

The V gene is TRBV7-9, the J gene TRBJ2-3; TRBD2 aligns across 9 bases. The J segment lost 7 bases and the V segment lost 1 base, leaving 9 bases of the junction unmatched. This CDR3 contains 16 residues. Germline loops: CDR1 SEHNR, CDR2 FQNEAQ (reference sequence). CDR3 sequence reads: CASSLEGSGRGNTQYF. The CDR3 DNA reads TGTGCCAGCAGCTTAGAAGGTAGCGGGAGAGGAAATACGCAGTATTTT.

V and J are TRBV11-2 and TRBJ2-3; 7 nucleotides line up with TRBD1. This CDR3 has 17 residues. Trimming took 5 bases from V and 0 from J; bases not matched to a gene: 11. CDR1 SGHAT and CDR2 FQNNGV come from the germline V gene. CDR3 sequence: CASSMGPGQTSTDTQYF. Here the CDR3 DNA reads TGTGCCAGCAGCATGGGTCCGGGACAGACTAGCACAGATACGCAGTATTTT.

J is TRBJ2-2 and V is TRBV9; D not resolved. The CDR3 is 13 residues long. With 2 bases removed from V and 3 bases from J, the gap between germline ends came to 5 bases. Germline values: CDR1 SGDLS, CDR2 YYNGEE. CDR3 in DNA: TGTGCCAGCAGCGTCTACTACACCGGGGAGCTGTTTTTT. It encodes CASSVYYTGELFF.

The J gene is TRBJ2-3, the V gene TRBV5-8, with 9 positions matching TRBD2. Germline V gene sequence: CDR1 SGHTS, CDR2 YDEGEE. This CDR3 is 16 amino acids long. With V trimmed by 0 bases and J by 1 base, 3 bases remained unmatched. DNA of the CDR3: TGTGCCAGCAGCTTGGAAATAGCGGGGGGCACAGATACGCAGTATTTT. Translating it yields CASSLEIAGGTDTQYF.

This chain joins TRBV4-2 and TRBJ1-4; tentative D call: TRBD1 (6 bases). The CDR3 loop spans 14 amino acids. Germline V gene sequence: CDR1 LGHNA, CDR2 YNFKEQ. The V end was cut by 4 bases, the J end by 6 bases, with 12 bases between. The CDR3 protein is CASSRGTTYEKLFF. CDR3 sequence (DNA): TGTGCCAGCAGCCGAGGGACAACCTATGAAAAACTGTTTTTT.

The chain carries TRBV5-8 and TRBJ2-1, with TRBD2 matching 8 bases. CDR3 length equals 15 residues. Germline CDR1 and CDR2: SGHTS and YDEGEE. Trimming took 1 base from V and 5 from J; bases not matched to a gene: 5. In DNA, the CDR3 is TGTGCCAGCAGCTTGTTTTCGGGGGGGAACAATGAGCAGTTCTTC. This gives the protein CASSLFSGGNNEQFF.

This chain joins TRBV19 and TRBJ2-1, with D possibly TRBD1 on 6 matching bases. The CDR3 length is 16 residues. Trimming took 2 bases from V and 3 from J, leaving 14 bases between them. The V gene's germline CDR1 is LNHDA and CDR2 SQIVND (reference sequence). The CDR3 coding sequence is TGTGCCAGTAGTATAAGGGGGACGGAACACTACAATGAGCAGTTCTTC. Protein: CASSIRGTEHYNEQFF.

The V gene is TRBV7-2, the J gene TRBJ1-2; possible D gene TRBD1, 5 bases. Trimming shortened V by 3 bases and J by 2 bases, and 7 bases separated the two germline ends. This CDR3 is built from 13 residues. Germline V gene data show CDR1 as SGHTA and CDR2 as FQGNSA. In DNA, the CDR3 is TGTGCCAGCAGCTTTTGGACAAACTATGGCTACACCTTC. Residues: CASSFWTNYGYTF.

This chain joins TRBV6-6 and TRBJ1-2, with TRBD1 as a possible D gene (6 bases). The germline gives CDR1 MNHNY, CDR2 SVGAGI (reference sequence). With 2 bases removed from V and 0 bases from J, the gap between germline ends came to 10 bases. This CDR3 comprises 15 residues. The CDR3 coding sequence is TGTGCCAGCAGTTACGTGGGGGCTTCTAACTATGGCTACACCTTC. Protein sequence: CASSYVGASNYGYTF.

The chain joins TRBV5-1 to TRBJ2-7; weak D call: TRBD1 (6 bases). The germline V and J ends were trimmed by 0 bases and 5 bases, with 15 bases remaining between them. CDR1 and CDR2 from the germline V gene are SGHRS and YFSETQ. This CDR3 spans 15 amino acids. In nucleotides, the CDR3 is TGCGCCAGCAGCTTGGACAGGGTAGAAGTCGACGAGCAGTACTTC. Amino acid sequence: CASSLDRVEVDEQYF. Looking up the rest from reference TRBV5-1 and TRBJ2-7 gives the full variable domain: KAGVTQTPRYLIKTRGQQVTLSCSPISGHRSVSWYQQTPGQGLQFLFEYFSETQRNKGNFPGRFSGRQFSNSRSEMNVSTLELGDSALYLCASSLDRVEVDEQYFGPGTRLTVT.